Sequencing of this T cell receptor (beta chain) was carried out in a study of T cell responses to AZD1222 COVID-19 vaccine. CDR1 and CDR2 (germline): MNHEY, SMNVEV (reference sequence). CDR3 length: 15 residues. Germline trimming cut 6 bases from V and 12 bases from J; bases unmatched to any gene: 14. Sequencing used immunoSEQ multiplex PCR; TCRdb keeps in-frame clones, though not all of them. The sample shows around 180,000 clones, 75% to 90% of them seen only once. The rearrangement uses TRBV27 and TRBJ1-6, with 7 bases identical to TRBD1. Sequencing was performed on peripheral blood, taken on day 0 of AZD1222 vaccination. The receptor was derived from an adult in good health. DNA for the CDR3: TGTGCCAGCAGACCCACGGGACAGACTGCGTTACCCCTCCACTTT. Residues: CASRPTGQTALPLHF.